The 25 T cell receptor beta chains below all came from one sample that was sequenced in a study of neurological immune-mediated disorders. TCRdb re-analysed the 5' RACE reads in MiXCR, keeping a single row per CDR3 protein. This sample has under 85,000 distinct CDR3 sequences; 13% to 15% occur once, and the top ten carry around 6.8%. Sequencing used PBMCs. The receptors come from a woman between 45 and 60 years old in good health.

As to this clonotype: It is unclear where the CDR3 begins or ends on the DNA, so no DNA is shown, and the CDR3 is as TCRdb lists it. The genes are TRBV5-1 and TRBJ2-1; the table's D call, TRBD2, has no DNA check behind it. Counting both end residues, the CDR3 totals 21 amino acids. Germline-derived CDR1 and CDR2 are SGHRS and YFSETQ. CDR3 loop: CASSFYICSADTSGSYNEQFF.

In this sample, this clonotype turned up many times. The chain combines TRBV7-8 with TRBJ2-1; D might be TRBD2 (6 bases). The CDR3 sequence is 15 residues long. Germline V gives CDR1 SGHVS, CDR2 FQNEAQ. Between the trimmed V and J ends, which lost 6 bases and 7 bases, there was a span of 19 bases. In DNA form, the CDR3 reads TGTGCCAGCAGTCCCCTCGGGCTAGCGTGGAATGAGCAGTTCTTC. This gives the protein CASSPLGLAWNEQFF. Full variable domain (missing parts from reference TRBV7-8 and TRBJ2-1): GAGVSQSPRYKVAKRGQDVALRCDPISGHVSLFWYQQALGQGPEFLTYFQNEAQLDKSGLPSDRFFAERPEGSVSTLKIQRTQQEDSAVYLCASSPLGLAWNEQFFGPGTRLTVL.

As for this clonotype: One end of the junction does not line up with germline, which may come from a read error. The chain joins TRBV12-3 or TRBV12-4 to TRBJ2-5; 9 positions match TRBD1. This CDR3 contains 14 residues. The CDR3 here is CASSGGQGQETRYF. The CDR3 DNA reads as TGTGCCAGCAGTGGTGGACAGGGGCAGGAGACCCGGTATTTC.

This clonotype has ten or more counts. The chain recombines TRBV2 with TRBJ2-2; D could derive from TRBD1 or TRBD2 (6 bases each). Trimming stripped 4 bases from V and 6 bases from J, with 12 bases between. Germline V CDR1 and CDR2: SNHLY, FYNNEI. CDR3 length equals 14 residues. In DNA, the CDR3 is TGTGCCAGCAGTGTCTGGGGGGCATCCGGGGAGCTGTTTTTT. It codes for CASSVWGASGELFF. The whole variable domain, remainder taken from reference TRBV2 and TRBJ2-2, is EPEVTQTPSHQVTQMGQEVILRCVPISNHLYFYWYRQILGQKVEFLVSFYNNEISEKSEIFDDQFSVERPDGSNFTLKIRSTKLEDSAMYFCASSVWGASGELFFGEGSRLTVL.

V is TRBV20-1 and J is TRBJ2-1; no firm D call. The CDR3 totals 15 residues. Germline CDR1 DFQATT, CDR2 SNEGSKA (reference sequence). V lost 6 bases, J lost 3 bases, and 18 bases lay in between. The CDR3, as DNA: TGCAGTGCACAGACTGGGCAATCCAACTACAATGAGCAGTTCTTC. It is translated as CSAQTGQSNYNEQFF.

This clonotype occurred many times. The V gene is TRBV5-1, the J gene TRBJ2-6, with D perhaps TRBD1 (5 bases). V was clipped by 5 bases and J by 0 bases, with 15 bases between them. From germline, CDR1 is SGHRS and CDR2 YFSETQ. The CDR3 extends over 17 amino acids. The CDR3 DNA is TGCGCCAGCAGAACGAACTTAGACAGCTCTGGGGCCAACGTCCTGACTTTC. This encodes CASRTNLDSSGANVLTF. Supplemented by reference TRBV5-1 and TRBJ2-6, the full variable domain reads KAGVTQTPRYLIKTRGQQVTLSCSPISGHRSVSWYQQTPGQGLQFLFEYFSETQRNKGNFPGRFSGRQFSNSRSEMNVSTLELGDSALYLCASRTNLDSSGANVLTFGAGSRLTVL.

This clonotype showed up many times. J is TRBJ2-7 and V is TRBV18; D gene ambiguous. Germline-derived CDR1 and CDR2 are KGHSH and LQKENI. CDR3 length: 13 residues. Deletions cut 1 base from V and 7 bases from J, with 11 bases between. The DNA of the CDR3 is TGTGCCAGCTCACCACGGTCCCCTCCGGAGCAGTACTTC. The encoded protein is CASSPRSPPEQYF.

This clonotype was recorded many times. The chain has TRBV20-1 and TRBJ2-1, with D perhaps matching TRBD2 (6 bases). CDR3 length equals 14 residues. V lost 1 base, J lost 6 bases, and 13 bases lay in between. In germline, CDR1 is DFQATT, CDR2 SNEGSKA (reference sequence). This CDR3 is CSARVTSRLNEQFF. The CDR3 DNA reads as TGCAGTGCTAGAGTAACTAGCCGACTCAATGAGCAGTTCTTC.

The sample holds many counts of this clonotype. The chain uses TRBV6-2 or TRBV6-3 and TRBJ2-2, with D possibly matching TRBD2 (5 bases). The V and J ends lost 6 bases and 3 bases respectively, with 14 bases between them. Germline loops: CDR1 MNHEY, CDR2 SVGEGT. This CDR3 has 15 residues. The CDR3 sequence is CASSYRTPDTGELFF. The CDR3 bases are TGTGCCAGCAGCTACCGGACTCCGGACACCGGGGAGCTGTTTTTT.

This clonotype was observed at least ten times. The gene calls are TRBV7-9 and TRBJ2-3; the D call may be TRBD1 or TRBD2 (5 bases each). Germline V lookup: CDR1 SEHNR, CDR2 FQNEAQ (reference sequence). The CDR3 runs 16 residues. With 4 bases removed from V and 4 bases from J, the gap between germline ends came to 18 bases. CDR3 sequence (DNA): TGTGCCAGCAGCTATAGGGGACCTGAGAGCGCAGATACGCAGTATTTT. Residues: CASSYRGPESADTQYF.

Notes on this clonotype: The junction differs from germline at one of its ends, possibly a read error. V is TRBV5-1 and J is TRBJ2-1, with D perhaps TRBD2 (5 bases). This CDR3 region has 16 residues. Germline V gene data show CDR1 as SGHRS and CDR2 as YFSETQ. The CDR3 DNA is TGCGACAGCAGGCTCAACCTAGCTGGGGCCTACAATGAGCAGTTCTTC. Its protein is CDSRLNLAGAYNEQFF.

This clonotype was counted ten times or more. The chain links TRBV5-1 to TRBJ1-1, with TRBD1 matching over 7 bases. The CDR3 sequence is 14 residues long. In germline, CDR1 is SGHRS, CDR2 YFSETQ. Trimming at V came to 4 bases and at J to 4 bases, leaving 7 bases not matched to a gene. The CDR3 reads CASSATGTVTEAFF. The CDR3 bases are TGCGCCAGCAGCGCCACCGGGACAGTCACTGAAGCTTTCTTT.

This clonotype turned up a few times. This may stem from a read error, because a much larger clone lies one nucleotide away. The chain has TRBV5-1 and TRBJ2-5; D may be TRBD1 (6 bases). The CDR3 is 14 residues long. Germline V gives CDR1 SGHRS, CDR2 YFSETQ. The CDR3 DNA reads TGCGCCAGCAGCTTCGGGACAATCCAAAAGACCCAGTACTTC. Its translation is CASSFGTIQKTQYF. The full variable domain, its missing parts supplied by reference TRBV5-1 and TRBJ2-5, is KAGVTQTPRYLIKTRGQQVTLSCSPISGHRSVSWYQQTPGQGLQFLFEYFSETQRNKGNFPGRFSGRQFSNSRSEMNVSTLELGDSALYLCASSFGTIQKTQYFGPGTRLLVL.

This clonotype came up many times. The genes are TRBV5-1 and TRBJ2-1; TRBD2 matches at 7 bases. The CDR3 has 16 amino acids. Per germline, CDR1 SGHRS and CDR2 YFSETQ. With V trimmed by 4 bases and J by 4 bases, 11 bases remained unmatched. CDR3 residues: CASSPAMAGAYNEQFF. The CDR3 DNA reads as TGCGCCAGCAGCCCCGCGATGGCGGGAGCATACAATGAGCAGTTCTTC.

Many counts were recorded for this clonotype. CDR3 sequence: CASSLDASGIFEQFF. For the CDR3, the DNA is TGCGCCAGCAGCTTGGATGCTAGCGGGATCTTTGAGCAGTTCTTC. This chain uses TRBV5-1 with TRBJ2-1; TRBD2 aligns across 9 bases. The junction had 7 bases not matched to a gene; V was cut back by 0 bases and J by 9 bases. The CDR3 is 15 amino acids. Germline V gene sequence: CDR1 SGHRS, CDR2 YFSETQ.

At least ten counts were recorded for this clonotype. The J gene is TRBJ2-3, the V gene TRBV11-2; D might be TRBD1 (6 bases). Germline loops: CDR1 SGHAT, CDR2 FQNNGV. This CDR3 contains 14 residues. With 5 bases removed from V and 4 bases from J, the gap between germline ends came to 13 bases. DNA for the CDR3: TGTGCCAGCAGCACACGCCACAGGGCAGATACGCAGTATTTT. It yields the protein CASSTRHRADTQYF.

This clonotype was seen at least ten times. The rearrangement joins TRBV7-3 to TRBJ2-5; 9 nucleotides agree with TRBD2. This CDR3 has 16 amino acids. CDR1 and CDR2 from the germline V gene are SGHTA and FQGTGA. V shed 2 bases, J shed 5 bases, and the junction held 9 bases outside the gene matches. The CDR3 reads CASSLPFRGRVETQYF. Here the CDR3 DNA reads TGTGCCAGCAGCTTACCCTTCCGCGGGAGGGTTGAGACCCAGTACTTC.

Ten or more counts support this clonotype. The rearrangement joins TRBV20-1 to TRBJ1-1, with 9 bases that match TRBD1. Per the germline V gene, CDR1 is DFQATT and CDR2 is SNEGSKA (reference sequence). The CDR3 is 15 residues long. J gave up 3 bases and V 7 bases, and 12 bases lay outside the gene matches. Here the CDR3 reads CSVTQGASRDTEAFF. In nucleotides, the CDR3 is TGCAGTGTTACACAGGGGGCCTCGAGGGACACTGAAGCTTTCTTT.

This clonotype has at least ten counts. The rearrangement joins TRBV29-1 to TRBJ2-5; maybe TRBD1 (6 bases). Trimming removed 5 bases from V and 5 bases from J, with 18 bases in between. The CDR3 is made up of 14 amino acids. CDR1 and CDR2 (germline): SQVTM, ANQGSEA. CDR3 DNA: TGCAGCGTTAGACCAAACAGGGCAGCGGAGACCCAGTACTTC. It encodes CSVRPNRAAETQYF.

This clonotype was seen repeatedly, ten times or more. This rearrangement joins TRBV5-1 to TRBJ1-1; unclear D gene. Looked up from germline, CDR1 is SGHRS and CDR2 is YFSETQ. The CDR3 covers 15 residues. V was cut by 0 bases and J by 0 bases, with 9 bases left in between. The CDR3 region has the DNA TGCGCCAGCAGCTTGGTTCCAGACATGAACACTGAAGCTTTCTTT. It specifies CASSLVPDMNTEAFF.

This clonotype was seen repeatedly, ten times or more. The chain uses TRBV12-3 or TRBV12-4 and TRBJ2-5; the match to TRBD2 covers 8 bases. The CDR3 is 15 residues long. J lost 5 bases, V lost 6 bases, and 11 bases had no gene match. The CDR3 DNA reads as TGTGCCAGCAGCAACCGGGGGGGGAGGTCCGAGACCCAGTACTTC. Amino acids: CASSNRGGRSETQYF.

This clonotype was recorded many times. The gene calls are TRBV24-1 and TRBJ2-7; no clear D gene. Germline values: CDR1 KGHDR, CDR2 SFDVKD. Trimming pared 3 bases from V and 2 bases from J, leaving 7 bases between. CDR3 size: 13 residues. The CDR3 sequence: CATSDPVPYEQYF. The CDR3 coding sequence is TGTGCCACCAGTGATCCAGTACCCTACGAGCAGTACTTC.

The V call is TRBV6-9, the J call TRBJ1-4, with D possibly being TRBD1 (6 bases). CDR1 is MNHGY, CDR2 SVAAGI, per germline. The CDR3 totals 13 residues. The V and J ends lost 4 bases and 7 bases respectively, with 10 bases between them. CDR3 in DNA: TGTGCCAGCAGTTGGACAGTAATTGAAAAACTGTTTTTT. Translation: CASSWTVIEKLFF.

This clonotype has a count of ten or more. The chain recombines TRBV6-5 with TRBJ2-1, with D uncertain. CDR3 size: 16 residues. CDR1 is MNHEY and CDR2 is SVGAGI in the germline V gene. V was trimmed by 7 bases and J by 0 bases, leaving 16 bases between them. This chain's CDR3 is CASNRALPSSYNEQFF. The CDR3 DNA sequence: TGTGCCAGCAACCGGGCACTGCCTAGCTCCTACAATGAGCAGTTCTTC.

In this sample, this clonotype turned up many times. The CDR3 region is CSATVLTAGTDTQYF. The CDR3 DNA is TGCAGTGCTACCGTCTTAACGGCCGGCACAGATACGCAGTATTTT. V is TRBV20-1 and J is TRBJ2-3; D not resolved. The V gene lost 4 bases and the J gene lost 1 base, with 15 bases spanning the gap. CDR1 is DFQATT and CDR2 is SNEGSKA in the germline V gene (reference sequence). CDR3 length: 15 amino acids.